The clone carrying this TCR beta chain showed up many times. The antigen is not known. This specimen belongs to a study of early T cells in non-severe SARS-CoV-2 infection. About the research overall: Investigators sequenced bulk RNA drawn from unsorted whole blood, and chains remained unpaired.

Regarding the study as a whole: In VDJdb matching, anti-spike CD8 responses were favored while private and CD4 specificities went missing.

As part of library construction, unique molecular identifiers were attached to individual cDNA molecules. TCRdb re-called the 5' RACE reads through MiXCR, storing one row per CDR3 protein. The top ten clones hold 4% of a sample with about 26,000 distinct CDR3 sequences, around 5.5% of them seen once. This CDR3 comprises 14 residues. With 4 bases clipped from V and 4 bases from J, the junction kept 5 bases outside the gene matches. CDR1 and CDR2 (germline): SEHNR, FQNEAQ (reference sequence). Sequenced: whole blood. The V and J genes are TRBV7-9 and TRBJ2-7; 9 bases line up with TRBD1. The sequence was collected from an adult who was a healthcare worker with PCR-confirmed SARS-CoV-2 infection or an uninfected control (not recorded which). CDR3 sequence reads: CASSSGQGTYEQYF. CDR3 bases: TGTGCCAGCAGCTCGGGACAGGGAACTTACGAGCAGTACTTC.